The rows below give T cell receptor beta chains drawn from one sample of a study of cytomegalovirus exposure and HLA in healthy donors. The repertoire was sequenced with immunoSEQ multiplex PCR; TCRdb's copy has only in-frame clones and lacks some. In the table there are roughly 95,000 clones, approximately 80% of which are singletons. What was sequenced was PBMCs. Every receptor here comes from a man in his thirties or forties in good health and CMV-seropositive. CDR3s include the opening cysteine and the closing phenylalanine or tryptophan. Each record gives: clone size, J gene, D gene, V gene, CDR3 protein, CDR3 DNA. D genes are given only for firm matches. Expanded clones are given a class, and other clones once, few, many or no size at all.

>.|TRBJ2-1|.|TRBV6-1
CASSEGLDSRLGSEQFF
TGTGCCAGCAGTGAAGGTCTGGACTCCCGTCTGGGTTCTGAGCAGTTCTTC
>.|TRBJ1-4|TRBD1|TRBV28
CASTEGQSDATNEKLFF
TGTGCCAGCACCGAGGGACAGAGCGATGCAACTAATGAAAAACTGTTTTTT
>.|TRBJ2-3|.|TRBV30
CAWSVSGSDTQYF
TGTGCCTGGAGTGTTTCGGGTTCAGATACGCAGTATTTT
>once|TRBJ1-1|TRBD1|TRBV27
CASSPETGTLEAFF
TGTGCCAGCAGTCCGGAGACAGGGACACTTGAAGCTTTCTTT
>.|TRBJ2-7|TRBD1|TRBV13
CASSLPHLTGEDEQYF
TGTGCCAGCAGCTTACCGCACCTGACAGGGGAGGACGAGCAGTACTTC
>few|TRBJ2-5|TRBD2|TRBV11-1
CASSSTLADYRETQYF
TGTGCCAGCAGCTCCACCCTAGCGGACTACCGGGAGACCCAGTACTTC
>few|TRBJ2-3|TRBD2|TRBV6-8
CASSTTSGGDTDTQYF
TGTGCCAGCAGTACGACTAGCGGGGGGGACACAGATACGCAGTATTTT
>.|TRBJ1-6|.|TRBV5-1
CASSLLVGDNSPLHF
TGCGCCAGCAGCTTGTTGGTAGGGGATAATTCACCCCTCCACTTT
>.|TRBJ1-2|.|TRBV7-9
CASSPRGGDYGYTF
TGTGCCAGCAGCCCACGGGGAGGCGACTATGGCTACACCTTC
>.|TRBJ1-1|.|TRBV4-1
CASSHIREVGTEAFF
TGCGCCAGCAGCCACATCAGGGAGGTTGGCACTGAAGCTTTCTTT
>once|TRBJ2-1|.|TRBV21-1
CASSRKCRGDNEQFF
TGTGCCAGCAGCAGAAAGTGCCGGGGGGACAATGAGCAGTTCTTC
>few|TRBJ2-1|.|TRBV7-7
CASSQNSLPGEQFF
TGTGCTAGCAGTCAAAACTCATTACCAGGGGAGCAGTTCTTC
>.|TRBJ2-7|.|TRBV21-1
CASSLTSGRRYEQYF
TGTGCCAGCAGCTTGACTAGCGGGAGGAGGTACGAGCAGTACTTC
>once|TRBJ2-7|TRBD2|TRBV4-2
CASSQDLLAGAETF
TGTGCCAGCAGCCAAGATCTGCTAGCGGGAGCCGAAACCTTC
>medium-sized|TRBJ1-5|.|TRBV29-1
CSVADDRFGTHF
TGCAGCGTTGCAGACGACAGGTTTGGGACGCATTTT
>.|TRBJ2-7|TRBD1|TRBV10-3
CAISEPGTGSSYEQYF
TGTGCCATCAGTGAGCCGGGGACAGGAAGCTCCTACGAGCAGTACTTC
>.|TRBJ1-1|.|TRBV29-1
CSVEGRAGSEAFF
TGCAGCGTTGAAGGACGGGCGGGGAGTGAAGCTTTCTTT
>.|TRBJ1-6|.|TRBV19
CASRRQANSPLHF
TGTGCCAGTAGGCGACAGGCCAATTCACCCCTCCACTTT
>.|TRBJ2-3|TRBD2|TRBV28
CASSLPSGSTDTQYF
TGTGCCAGCAGTTTGCCTAGCGGAAGCACAGATACGCAGTATTTT
>.|TRBJ1-2|TRBD1|TRBV5-1
CASSSDREDGYTF
TGCGCCAGCAGTAGTGACAGGGAGGATGGCTACACCTTC
>.|TRBJ1-1|TRBD1|TRBV9
CAGDDRERECDTEAFF
TGTGCCGGAGACGACAGGGAGCGGGAGTGCGACACTGAAGCTTTCTTT
>.|TRBJ1-2|TRBD1|TRBV29-1
CSVGGTGAYGYTF
TGCAGCGTGGGGGGGACAGGGGCCTATGGCTACACCTTC
>.|TRBJ2-7|TRBD1|TRBV7-3
CASSPGTGRVEQYF
TGTGCCAGCAGCCCCGGGACAGGGAGGGTCGAGCAGTACTTC
>.|TRBJ1-5|.|TRBV7-2
CASSYRVSNQPQHF
TGTGCCAGCAGCTATCGGGTCTCCAATCAGCCCCAGCATTTT
>.|TRBJ1-1|TRBD1|TRBV11-2
CASRRTGTGNTEAFF
TGTGCCAGCAGACGAACCGGGACAGGCAACACTGAAGCTTTCTTT
>.|TRBJ1-3|.|TRBV14
CASSPGARSGNTIYF
TGTGCCAGCAGCCCCGGAGCCCGCTCTGGAAACACCATATATTTT
>few|TRBJ1-1|.|TRBV5-4
CASSWPGNTEAFF
TGTGCCAGCAGCTGGCCTGGGAACACTGAAGCTTTCTTT
>.|TRBJ2-7|TRBD2|TRBV4-3
CASSQDLGLAMGEQYF
TGCGCCAGCAGCCAAGATTTGGGACTAGCGATGGGAGAGCAGTACTTC
>.|TRBJ1-4|.|TRBV30
CAWGTGQSNEKLFF
TGTGCCTGGGGCACAGGACAGAGTAATGAAAAACTGTTTTTT
>.|TRBJ2-2|.|TRBV7-9
CSSSSLAYRELFF
TGTTCCAGCAGTTCCTTAGCTTATCGTGAGCTGTTTTTT
>.|TRBJ2-3|TRBD2|TRBV5-1
CASSPGTSGDFTDTQYF
TGCGCCAGCAGCCCCGGGACTAGCGGGGACTTCACAGATACGCAGTATTTT
>.|TRBJ2-7|.|TRBV7-2
CASSVTGYEQYF
TGTGCCAGCAGCGTCACAGGTTACGAGCAGTACTTC
>.|TRBJ2-5|TRBD2|TRBV29-1
CSASGNQETQYF
TGCAGCGCCAGCGGGAACCAAGAGACCCAGTACTTC
>.|TRBJ2-7|TRBD1|TRBV5-1
CASRDTGGYEQYF
TGCGCCAGCAGAGATACAGGGGGCTACGAGCAGTACTTC
>once|TRBJ1-5|.|TRBV6-5
CASSYSRGQPQHF
TGTGCCAGCAGTTACTCTCGGGGACAGCCCCAGCATTTT
>.|TRBJ1-4|TRBD1|TRBV19
CASRQDRAGGLFF
TGTGCCAGTAGGCAAGACAGGGCCGGAGGACTGTTTTTT
>.|TRBJ1-2|.|TRBV5-4
CASSLNLYGYTF
TGTGCCAGCAGCTTGAACCTATATGGCTACACCTTC
>.|TRBJ2-1|TRBD1|TRBV4-3
CASSPGQGFYNEQFF
TGCGCCAGCAGCCCGGGACAGGGATTCTACAATGAGCAGTTCTTC
>.|TRBJ2-5|TRBD2|TRBV6-5
CASSLRGEETQYF
TGTGCCAGCAGTCTCCGGGGGGAAGAGACCCAGTACTTC
>few|TRBJ1-2|.|TRBV5-6
CASTPFHREYGYTF
TGTGCCAGCACCCCCTTCCACAGGGAATATGGCTACACCTTC
>.|TRBJ1-5|.|TRBV28
CASSFQGMEQPQHF
TGTGCCAGCAGTTTCCAGGGTATGGAACAGCCCCAGCATTTT
>.|TRBJ1-5|TRBD1|TRBV19
CASSRGPGQPQHF
TGTGCCAGTAGCAGGGGGCCTGGTCAGCCCCAGCATTTT
>once|TRBJ1-4|TRBD1|TRBV6-1
CASSPTGGREKLFF
TGTGCCAGCAGTCCTACAGGGGGCCGTGAAAAACTGTTTTTT